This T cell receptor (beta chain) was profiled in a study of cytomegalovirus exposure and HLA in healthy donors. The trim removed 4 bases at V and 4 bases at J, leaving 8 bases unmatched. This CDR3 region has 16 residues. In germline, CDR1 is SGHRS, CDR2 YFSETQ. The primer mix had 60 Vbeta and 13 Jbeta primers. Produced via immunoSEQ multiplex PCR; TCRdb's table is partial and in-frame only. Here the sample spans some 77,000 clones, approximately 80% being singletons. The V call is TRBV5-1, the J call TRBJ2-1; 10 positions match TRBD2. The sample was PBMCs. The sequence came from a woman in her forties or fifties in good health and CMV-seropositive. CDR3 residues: CASSPASGGQYNEQFF. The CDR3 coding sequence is TGCGCCAGCAGCCCTGCTAGCGGGGGCCAGTACAATGAGCAGTTCTTC.